The source of this T cell receptor (beta chain) is a study of radiation and T cells in renal cell carcinoma. Across the whole study: Nephrectomy followed 15 Gy stereotactic body radiation by 4 weeks.

Germline V gene lookup returns CDR1 SEHNR and CDR2 FQNEAQ (reference sequence). The CDR3 has 13 residues. Study results and limitations: Baseline intratumoral clonotype presence is unknown without pretreatment biopsies.

Indicated time point: blood 2 weeks post-SBRT. This sample's treatment: 15 Gy SBRT to primary tumor, nephrectomy 4 weeks later. Serial blood draws occurred at baseline and 2 and 4 weeks post-SBRT. Repertoires were generated with immunoSEQ multiplex PCR, while TCRdb's copy carries only in-frame clones and drops some. The sample yields roughly 130,000 clones, 88% seen once. Concerning this clone: Its antigen is as yet unknown. A junction boundary mismatches the germline segment, possibly from a read error.

The source material was blood, sampled from a patient whose treatment included radiotherapy and nephrectomy. This sequence joins TRBV7-9 and TRBJ1-1, with unresolved D. This sequence was found in a woman between 70 and 85 years old with renal cell carcinoma. CDR3 bases: TGCGCCAGCAGCCCGAACAGGAACACTGAAGCTTTCTTT. Its protein is CASSPNRNTEAFF.